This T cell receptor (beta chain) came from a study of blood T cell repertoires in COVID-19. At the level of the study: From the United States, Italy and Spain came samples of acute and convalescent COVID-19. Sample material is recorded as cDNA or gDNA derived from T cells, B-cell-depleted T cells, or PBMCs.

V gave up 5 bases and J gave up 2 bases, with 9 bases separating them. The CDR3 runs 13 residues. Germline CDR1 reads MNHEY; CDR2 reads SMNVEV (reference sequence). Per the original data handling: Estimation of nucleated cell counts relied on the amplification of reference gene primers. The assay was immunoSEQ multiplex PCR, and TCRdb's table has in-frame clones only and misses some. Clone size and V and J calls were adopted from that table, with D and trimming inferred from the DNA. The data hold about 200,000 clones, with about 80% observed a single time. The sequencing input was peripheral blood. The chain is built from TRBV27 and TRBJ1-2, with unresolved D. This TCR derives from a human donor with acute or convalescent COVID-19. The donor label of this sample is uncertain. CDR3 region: CASSPTENYGYTF. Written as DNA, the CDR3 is TGTGCCAGCAGTCCTACTGAGAACTATGGCTACACCTTC.